The 29 T cell receptor beta chains in this list originate from one sample, sequenced in a study of cytomegalovirus exposure and HLA in healthy donors. 13 Jbeta primers and 60 Vbeta primers were used for the PCR. Method: immunoSEQ multiplex PCR; TCRdb's copy keeps in-frame clones and lacks some. The repertoire holds some 150,000 clones, about two thirds seen once, with under 2.5% in the top ten. Sequenced sample: PBMCs. These receptors were collected from a middle-aged woman in good health and CMV-seronegative.

In its sample, this clone was seen once. V gene TRBV4-3 combines with J gene TRBJ1-1, with TRBD1 matching 8 bases. CDR3 size: 16 residues. Per germline, CDR1 LGHNA and CDR2 YSLEER. The junction had 3 bases not matched to a gene; V was cut back by 0 bases and J by 0 bases. The DNA of the CDR3 is TGCGCCAGCAGCCAAGACAGGGGGCTCATGAACACTGAAGCTTTCTTT. Its translation is CASSQDRGLMNTEAFF.

The V and J genes are TRBV4-2 and TRBJ2-7; TRBD1 agrees at 11 bases. Germline assignment: CDR1 LGHNA and CDR2 YNFKEQ. The CDR3 contains 15 residues. V lost 4 bases and J lost 4; bases outside the gene matches: 6. The CDR3 reads CASSPGTGGRYEQYF. In nucleotides, the CDR3 is TGTGCCAGCAGCCCTGGGACAGGGGGACGGTACGAGCAGTACTTC.

The chain employs TRBV6-5 and TRBJ1-3; 7 bases are a match to TRBD1. The CDR3 has 15 amino acids. Trimming cost V 6 bases and J 4 bases; bases outside gene matches: 9. The germline V gene has CDR1 MNHEY and CDR2 SVGAGI. In DNA, the CDR3 is TGTGCCAGCAGCCCCAGAGGGGGCTACGGAAACACCATATATTTT. It encodes CASSPRGGYGNTIYF.

This clone was found a few times. J is TRBJ2-1 and V is TRBV29-1; 11 bases map to TRBD2. V lost 4 bases, J lost 12 bases, and 8 bases stayed unmatched. Looked up from germline, CDR1 is SQVTM and CDR2 is ANQGSEA. The CDR3 consists of 13 residues. CDR3 protein: CSVAGLAGGVQFF. Here the CDR3 DNA reads TGCAGCGTTGCGGGTCTAGCGGGGGGTGTGCAGTTCTTC.

This sequence joins TRBV2 and TRBJ2-7; 7 bases align to TRBD1. V lost 8 bases, J lost 5 bases, and 6 bases stayed unmatched. The CDR3 contains 12 residues. Germline V lookup: CDR1 SNHLY, CDR2 FYNNEI. This CDR3 is CASHTGVHEQYF. DNA of the CDR3: TGTGCCAGCCATACAGGGGTCCACGAGCAGTACTTC.

V is TRBV7-2 and J is TRBJ2-7; D is perhaps TRBD1 (6 bases). The V end was cut by 4 bases, the J end by 6 bases, with 19 bases between. Germline V gene data show CDR1 as SGHTA and CDR2 as FQGNSA. This CDR3 is 15 amino acids long. The CDR3 DNA reads TGTGCCAGCAGCTCGCATGGGGGCGTCAGGCCCGAGCAGTACTTC. Translated: CASSSHGGVRPEQYF.

The chain carries TRBV9 and TRBJ1-2; D possibly corresponds to TRBD1 (6 bases). V lost 0 bases, J lost 4 bases, and 19 bases lay in between. CDR1 is SGDLS, CDR2 YYNGEE, per germline. CDR3 length: 17 amino acids. CDR3 loop: CASSVATRGAGIYGYTF. In DNA, the CDR3 is TGTGCCAGCAGCGTAGCTACTCGGGGGGCAGGAATCTATGGCTACACCTTC.

V is TRBV2 and J is TRBJ2-3; 8 nucleotides line up with TRBD2. V shed 6 bases and J 5 bases; nucleotides not matched to a gene: 4. The CDR3 spans 13 residues. Germline loops: CDR1 SNHLY, CDR2 FYNNEI. This CDR3 reads CASRAGGLDTQYF. DNA of the CDR3: TGTGCCAGCAGGGCGGGGGGCCTAGATACGCAGTATTTT.

V usage is TRBV9 and J usage is TRBJ1-1; 8 bases are a match to TRBD1. CDR1 is SGDLS and CDR2 is YYNGEE in the germline V gene. V was clipped by 3 bases and J by 9 bases; unmatched bases: 7. The CDR3 extends over 13 amino acids. The CDR3 region has the DNA TGTGCCAGCAGCGCCCCCGGGACAGGTAAAGCTTTCTTT. It translates to CASSAPGTGKAFF.

The rearrangement links TRBV9 to TRBJ1-4; D remains unclear. V was shortened by 4 bases and J by 5 bases, with 21 bases between the two germline ends. Germline V gene lookup returns CDR1 SGDLS and CDR2 YYNGEE. The CDR3 loop spans 17 amino acids. The CDR3 nucleotides are TGTGCCAGCAGCCCCGCTGAGGGTAGTCGGGTCAATGAAAAACTGTTTTTT. Residues: CASSPAEGSRVNEKLFF.

This clone appeared once. The chain recombines TRBV5-1 with TRBJ2-5; D ambiguous. The J call may be incorrect, as the DNA end agrees better with TRBJ2-7. The CDR3 spans 13 residues. Germline V gene sequence: CDR1 SGHRS, CDR2 YFSETQ. CDR3 nucleotide sequence: TGCGCCAGCAGCTTGGGCAACTCCTACGAGCAGTACTTC. Translating gives CASSLGNSYEQYF.

This CDR3 reads CASSLAGTSRRGNEQFF. CDR3 DNA sequence: TGTGCCAGCAGCTTAGCCGGGACTAGTAGACGGGGGAATGAGCAGTTCTTC. V and J are TRBV11-2 and TRBJ2-1; TRBD2 agrees at 8 bases. The CDR3 runs to 17 residues. Trimming took 1 base from V and 7 from J; bases not matched to a gene: 12. Per the germline V gene, CDR1 is SGHAT and CDR2 is FQNNGV.

This clone was found a few times. Within the sample, other DNA sequences also encode this same CDR3. This rearrangement joins TRBV4-2 to TRBJ2-7, with 11 bases identical to TRBD2. Germline values: CDR1 LGHNA, CDR2 YNFKEQ. The CDR3 consists of 15 residues. V was clipped by 0 bases and J by 2 bases; unmatched bases: 0. The CDR3 sequence is CASSQDSGGAYEQYF. CDR3 nucleotides: TGTGCCAGCAGCCAAGATAGCGGGGGGGCCTACGAGCAGTACTTC.

In DNA form, the CDR3 reads TGCGCCAGCAGTAGAGGACGGGAGGAAACCTACGAGCAGTACTTC. Its translation is CASSRGREETYEQYF. This chain connects TRBV5-1 to TRBJ2-7; 7 positions match TRBD2. With 5 bases clipped from V and 2 bases from J, the junction kept 10 bases outside the gene matches. CDR1 SGHRS and CDR2 YFSETQ come from the germline V gene. The CDR3 has 15 residues.

The chain links TRBV18 to TRBJ2-7; D might be TRBD1 (6 bases). The CDR3 consists of 13 residues. Trimming took off 2 bases at V and 6 bases at J, with 11 bases between the two ends. Germline lookup yields CDR1 KGHSH and CDR2 LQKENI. This CDR3 is CASSPKQGPEQYF. DNA for the CDR3: TGTGCCAGCTCACCAAAACAGGGCCCCGAGCAGTACTTC.

This clone was picked up one time. The rearrangement joins TRBV25-1 to TRBJ1-2, with D tentatively TRBD1 (6 bases). The CDR3 is made up of 11 amino acids. V was pared by 10 bases and J by 5 bases, with 11 bases between. Germline V lookup: CDR1 MGHDK, CDR2 SYGVNS. The CDR3 DNA follows: TGTGCCACAGGGGACGGGTATGGCTACACCTTC. Translated: CATGDGYGYTF.

The table lists this clone with a few counts. The chain recombines TRBV30 with TRBJ1-1, with a weak D call TRBD1 (5 bases). Germline values: CDR1 GTSNPN, CDR2 SVGIG (reference sequence). The CDR3 spans 12 residues. CDR3 protein: CAGGRMNTEAFF. The CDR3 region has the DNA TGTGCTGGGGGGAGGATGAACACTGAAGCTTTCTTT.

V and J are TRBV18 and TRBJ2-1; perhaps TRBD2 as D (7 bases). The V and J ends lost 4 bases and 5 bases respectively, with 12 bases between them. The germline V gene encodes CDR1 KGHSH and CDR2 LQKENI. CDR3 length: 14 amino acids. The chain's CDR3 is CASSRGGSDNEQFF. The CDR3 DNA reads TGTGCCAGCTCACGCGGGGGCTCGGACAATGAGCAGTTCTTC.

The rearrangement joins TRBV27 to TRBJ2-2, with TRBD2 identical over 8 bases. Trimming at V came to 2 bases and at J to 5 bases, leaving 7 bases not matched to a gene. Looked up from germline, CDR1 is MNHEY and CDR2 is SMNVEV (reference sequence). The CDR3 loop spans 16 amino acids. The CDR3 region has the DNA TGTGCCAGCAGTTTAAGGGGACTAGGGGGGACCGGGGAGCTGTTTTTT. Protein: CASSLRGLGGTGELFF.

This chain connects TRBV7-2 to TRBJ2-3; D perhaps matches TRBD2 (5 bases). Germline V gene sequence: CDR1 SGHTA, CDR2 FQGNSA. CDR3 length equals 17 residues. Trimming shortened V by 1 base and J by 3 bases, and 17 bases separated the two germline ends. CDR3 in DNA: TGTGCCAGCAGCTTAGGTCAGCGGCTTAGTGGGACAGATACGCAGTATTTT. Translation: CASSLGQRLSGTDTQYF.

This clone was counted a few times. The gene calls are TRBV9 and TRBJ1-6, with TRBD1 matching over 7 bases. CDR1 SGDLS and CDR2 YYNGEE come from the germline V gene. The CDR3 is 15 residues long. The ends lost 3 bases at V and 2 bases at J; junction bases unmatched: 2. The CDR3 coding sequence is TGTGCCAGCAGCGGAGGGGGCGCCTATAATTCACCCCTCCACTTT. Translated, it gives CASSGGGAYNSPLHF.

This chain links TRBV2 with TRBJ1-2, with 7 bases lining up with TRBD1. Germline CDR1 is SNHLY and CDR2 is FYNNEI. The CDR3 contains 13 residues. Trimming at V came to 5 bases and at J to 3 bases, leaving 3 bases not matched to a gene. CDR3 residues: CASSPDRDYGYTF. In DNA form, the CDR3 reads TGTGCCAGCAGTCCCGACAGGGACTATGGCTACACCTTC. The whole variable domain, filled in from reference TRBV2 and TRBJ1-2, reads EPEVTQTPSHQVTQMGQEVILRCVPISNHLYFYWYRQILGQKVEFLVSFYNNEISEKSEIFDDQFSVERPDGSNFTLKIRSTKLEDSAMYFCASSPDRDYGYTFGSGTRLTVV.

CDR3 amino acids: CAVEDRESGNTIYF. For the CDR3, the DNA is TGTGCCGTTGAGGACAGGGAATCTGGAAACACCATATATTTT. The chain joins TRBV10-3 to TRBJ1-3; 8 positions match TRBD1. This CDR3 region has 14 residues. Germline CDR1 and CDR2: ENHRY and SYGVKD. Losses at the gene ends were 11 bases for V and 1 base for J; bases not matched to a gene: 7.

This rearrangement joins TRBV27 to TRBJ1-6; 7 bases agree with TRBD1. Trimming removed 7 bases from V and 7 bases from J; junction bases left unmatched: 4. Looked up from germline, CDR1 is MNHEY and CDR2 is SMNVEV (reference sequence). This CDR3 is built from 13 residues. The CDR3 DNA reads as TGTGCCAGCAAACCGGGACAGAATTCACCCCTCCACTTT. Amino acids: CASKPGQNSPLHF.

The chain uses TRBV28 and TRBJ1-2, with 7 nucleotides matching TRBD1. CDR3 length: 13 residues. Germline CDR1 is MDHEN and CDR2 is SYDVKM. V shed 3 bases and J 4 bases; nucleotides not matched to a gene: 2. The chain's CDR3 is CASSLGQFYGYTF. CDR3 DNA sequence: TGTGCCAGCAGTTTGGGACAGTTCTATGGCTACACCTTC.

The gene calls are TRBV2 and TRBJ2-7; D remains unclear. This CDR3 region has 11 residues. Germline V gene lookup returns CDR1 SNHLY and CDR2 FYNNEI. V dropped 7 bases and J dropped 2 bases, with 6 bases sitting between them. The CDR3, as DNA: TGTGCCAGCAACGAGACCTACGAGCAGTACTTC. Translating gives CASNETYEQYF. Filled out from reference TRBV2 and TRBJ2-7, the complete variable domain reads EPEVTQTPSHQVTQMGQEVILRCVPISNHLYFYWYRQILGQKVEFLVSFYNNEISEKSEIFDDQFSVERPDGSNFTLKIRSTKLEDSAMYFCASNETYEQYFGPGTRLTVT.

This sequence joins TRBV7-8 and TRBJ1-2, with 9 positions matching TRBD1. J gave up 8 bases and V 5 bases, and 3 bases lay outside the gene matches. CDR3 length equals 12 residues. Germline V gene sequence: CDR1 SGHVS, CDR2 FQNEAQ. DNA for the CDR3: TGTGCCAGCAGCCCGACAGGGGGAGGCTACACCTTC. Translation gives CASSPTGGGYTF.

The chain is built from TRBV7-9 and TRBJ1-5, with a tentative D call TRBD1 (6 bases). The CDR3 consists of 16 residues. V dropped 6 bases and J dropped 7 bases, with 22 bases sitting between them. CDR1 and CDR2 (germline): SEHNR, FQNEAQ (reference sequence). CDR3 DNA: TGTGCCAGCAGTCATGGCCGGGGGGCCTTAAGGCAGCCCCAGCATTTT. It specifies CASSHGRGALRQPQHF.

The CDR3 is CASSDRQGGRGYTF. In nucleotides, the CDR3 is TGTGCCAGCAGTGATCGACAGGGGGGAAGGGGCTACACCTTC. This sequence joins TRBV2 and TRBJ1-2; TRBD1 matches 9 bases. CDR3 length: 14 residues. The V and J ends lost 3 bases and 8 bases, in that order; junction bases with no gene match: 7. Germline CDR1 reads SNHLY; CDR2 reads FYNNEI.